A single sample gave rise to the 15 T cell receptor beta chains below, sequenced in a study of tissue T cells after allogeneic stem cell transplantation. Assay used: immunoSEQ multiplex PCR; TCRdb lists only in-frame clones, some missing. The sample includes about 16,000 clones, approximately 70% of them seen just once. The sequenced material came from spleen. The receptor set was obtained from a female BALB/c mouse in good health. The mouse strain carries the MHC haplotype H2-d.

In regard to this clone: Mouse names are used for the genes. Coverage ceases 1 residue before the CDR3 finishes, and the germline J gene fills in the end. The chain couples TRBV4 to TRBJ2-5, with 10 bases lining up with TRBD2. Germline trimming cut 6 bases from V and 8 bases from J; bases unmatched to any gene: 5. The CDR3 is 13 amino acids. From germline, CDR1 is LGHDT and CDR2 YNNKQL (reference sequence). CDR3 DNA (partial): TGTGCCAGCAGTCTGGGGGGGCGCGTCACCCAGTAC. Protein: CASSLGGRVTQY. The full CDR3 protein is CASSLGGRVTQYF.

For this clone: Gene names denote mouse genes. The sequence runs out 1 residue before the end of the CDR3; the remainder is reconstructed from the germline J gene. The chain has TRBV1 and TRBJ1-5, with no clear D. The V gene's germline CDR1 is NSQYPW and CDR2 LRSPGD (reference sequence). Between the trimmed V and J ends, which lost 3 bases and 1 base, there was a span of 10 bases. There are 15 residues in the CDR3. The sequenced part of the CDR3 DNA is TGCACCTGCAGTGCCATATGGGGAAACAACCAGGCTCCGCTT. It codes for CTCSAIWGNNQAPL. The CDR3 as a whole reads CTCSAIWGNNQAPLF.

A word on this clone: The gene names given are mouse names. The read halts 1 residue ahead of the CDR3 end, with the missing end drawn from the germline J gene. V and J are TRBV12-1 and TRBJ1-2, with D unresolved. V gave up 1 base and J gave up 0 bases, with 8 bases separating them. CDR1 is SGHSN and CDR2 is HYEKVE in the germline V gene. The CDR3 covers 14 residues. CDR3 bases read: TGTGCCAGCTCTCTAAGGGATGCAAACTCCGACTACACC. This codes for CASSLRDANSDYT. The entire CDR3 reads CASSLRDANSDYTF.

On this clone itself: Germline and genes: mouse. The read gets to within 1 residue of the CDR3 end, and the germline J gene fills in the rest. V gene TRBV13-1 combines with J gene TRBJ1-3; perhaps TRBD1 as D (6 bases). The V gene's germline CDR1 is NSHNY and CDR2 SYGAGN. The CDR3 extends over 14 amino acids. V was cut by 4 bases and J by 0 bases, with 8 bases left in between. The CDR3 region is CASSTGNSGNTLYF. The CDR3 DNA, read in part, is TGTGCCAGCAGTACAGGGAATTCTGGAAATACGCTCTAT.

On this clone itself: Germline and genes here are mouse. Partial CDR3 DNA: TGTGCCAGCAGTGATGCGGGCAGTAGTGCAGAAACGCTGTAT. Translating gives CASSDAGSSAETLY. The whole CDR3 sequence is CASSDAGSSAETLYF. The chain has TRBV13-1 and TRBJ2-3, with D hard to call. The read ends 1 residue before the CDR3 terminus; that terminus is restored from the germline J gene. The germline CDR1 and CDR2 sequences are NSHNY and SYGAGN. V was shortened by 0 bases and J by 0 bases, with 8 bases between the two germline ends. The CDR3 is made up of 15 amino acids.

A word on this clone: The gene symbols are mouse symbols. CDR3 in amino acids: CASSQKQGVNQAPLF. The sequenced part of the CDR3 DNA is TGTGCCAGCAGCCAAAAACAGGGAGTCAACCAGGCTCCGCTT. This chain joins TRBV5 and TRBJ1-5; D possibly corresponds to TRBD1 (6 bases). The read ends 1 residue shy of where the CDR3 ends; the end is completed using the germline J gene. This CDR3 spans 15 amino acids. The V end was cut by 2 bases, the J end by 3 bases, with 11 bases between. Germline-derived CDR1 and CDR2 are LGHNA and YNLKQL (reference sequence).

This clone has just a few counts. Genes and germline are mouse. The read ends 1 residue early relative to the CDR3; the germline J gene fills the gap. The chain couples TRBV1 to TRBJ2-7, with 8 bases matching TRBD1. V lost 0 bases and J lost 2; bases outside the gene matches: 3. The germline V gene has CDR1 NSQYPW and CDR2 LRSPGD (reference sequence). The CDR3 is 15 amino acids. CDR3: CTCSADRTGTYEQYF. Incomplete CDR3 DNA: TGCACCTGCAGTGCAGATAGGACAGGGACCTATGAACAGTAC.

On this clone: Gene names are the mouse ones. The DNA read from the CDR3 is TGTGCCAGCAGTGGATTGACAGGGGCAAACACAGAAGTCTTC. Translating it yields CASSGLTGANTEVF. The full CDR3 protein is CASSGLTGANTEVFF. The chain carries TRBV13-3 and TRBJ1-1; 8 positions match TRBD1. The sequenced fragment ends 1 residue before the CDR3 boundary, so the rest is inferred from the germline J gene. The CDR3 sequence is 15 residues long. CDR1 is NNHDY and CDR2 is SYVADS in the germline V gene. V was clipped by 3 bases and J by 0 bases; unmatched bases: 4.

For this clone: The genes are named according to mouse. The read ends 1 residue early relative to the CDR3; the germline J gene fills the gap. V usage is TRBV13-1 and J usage is TRBJ2-3, with 8 positions matching TRBD2. Per the germline V gene, CDR1 is NSHNY and CDR2 is SYGAGN. The CDR3 has 20 amino acids. V lost 1 base, J lost 0 bases, and 16 bases stayed unmatched. The part of the CDR3 DNA that was read is TGTGCCAGCAGTGATCCCCGTAACATTGTGGGGACTGGTAGTGCAGAAACGCTGTAT. The encoded protein is CASSDPRNIVGTGSAETLY. The complete CDR3 protein is CASSDPRNIVGTGSAETLYF.

This clone is a singleton in its sample. Gene names follow the mouse nomenclature. The CDR3 here is CASSRQAANTEVFF. The part of the CDR3 DNA that was read is TGTGCCAGCAGCCGACAGGCAGCAAACACAGAAGTCTTC. This rearrangement joins TRBV4 to TRBJ1-1, with a weak D call TRBD1 (6 bases). The read finishes 1 residue shy of the CDR3 end, and the germline J gene is used to complete it. Germline CDR1 reads LGHDT; CDR2 reads YNNKQL (reference sequence). The CDR3 contains 14 residues. V was shortened by 5 bases and J by 0 bases, with 10 bases between the two germline ends. The entire variable domain, with the rest obtained from reference TRBV4 and TRBJ1-1, is as follows: ETAVFQTPNYHVTQVGNEVSFNCKQTLGHDTMYWYKQDSKKLLKIMFSYNNKQLIVNETVPRRFSPQSSDKAHLNLRIKSVEPEDSAVYLCASSRQAANTEVFFGKGTRLTVV.

In the case of this clone: Any gene name here is a mouse gene name. The CDR3 end falls 1 residue outside the read, so it is completed with the germline J gene. The J gene is TRBJ2-5, the V gene TRBV13-3; no reliable D call. The CDR3 sequence is 14 residues long. V lost 0 bases, J lost 1 base, and 6 bases lay in between. CDR1 is NNHDY and CDR2 is SYVADS in the germline V gene. CDR3 loop: CASSDEPDQDTQYF. The covered CDR3 bases are TGTGCCAGCAGTGATGAGCCAGACCAAGACACCCAGTAC.

This clone has a handful of counts. Mouse gene names and germline throughout. The read comes to an end 1 residue before the CDR3 does, leaving the germline J gene to fill in the end. V is TRBV14 and J is TRBJ2-1; weak D call: TRBD1 (5 bases). CDR1 and CDR2 from the germline V gene are SGHDT and FRDEAV. The V end was cut by 4 bases, the J end by 3 bases, with 14 bases between. This CDR3 is built from 15 residues. CDR3 region: CASSPGHIPYAEQFF. CDR3 DNA (partial): TGTGCCAGCAGTCCCGGACACATACCCTATGCTGAGCAGTTC. The full variable domain, completed using reference TRBV14 and TRBJ2-1, is EAGVTQSPRYAVLQEGQAVSFWCDPISGHDTLYWYQQPRDQGPQLLVYFRDEAVIDNSQLPSDRFSAVRPKGTNSTLKIQSAKQGDTATYLCASSPGHIPYAEQFFGPGTRLTVL.

Of note for this clone: Germline and genes: mouse. The read gets to within 1 residue of the CDR3 end, and the germline J gene fills in the rest. This chain connects TRBV2 to TRBJ2-1; 10 nucleotides agree with TRBD1. Trimming cost V 0 bases and J 3 bases; bases outside gene matches: 2. The CDR3 has 16 residues. Germline lookup yields CDR1 LGHNA and CDR2 YSYQKL. Here the CDR3 reads CASSQDRTGGYAEQFF. The DNA read from the CDR3 is TGTGCCAGCAGCCAAGATAGGACAGGGGGCTATGCTGAGCAGTTC.

About this clone itself: Mouse germline and gene names are used. Read sequence stops 1 residue before the CDR3 end, and the germline J gene provides the missing end. The J gene is TRBJ2-5, the V gene TRBV19; 11 bases line up with TRBD2. This CDR3 contains 16 residues. Looked up from germline, CDR1 is FNHDT and CDR2 is SITEND (reference sequence). V was pared by 4 bases and J by 2 bases, with 6 bases of the junction left unmatched. Partial CDR3 DNA: TGTGCCAGCAGTCCCGACTGGGGGGGAGGCCAAGACACCCAGTAC. It specifies CASSPDWGGGQDTQY. The full-length CDR3 reads as CASSPDWGGGQDTQYF.

Worth noting for this clone: The gene names given are mouse names. From the germline J gene comes the end of the CDR3, since the read stops 1 residue before it. This chain joins TRBV17 and TRBJ2-5; D call uncertain. Trimming removed 1 base from V and 3 bases from J, with 5 bases in between. Germline V gene data show CDR1 as MNHDT and CDR2 as YYDKIL. The CDR3 is made up of 13 amino acids. The sequenced part of the CDR3 DNA is TGTGCTAGCAGTAGAGTATGGCAAGACACCCAGTAC. It encodes CASSRVWQDTQY. The full CDR3 protein is CASSRVWQDTQYF.